The T cell receptor beta chain under discussion was sequenced for a study of blood T cell repertoires in COVID-19. The overall study: Acute and convalescent COVID-19 samples came from the United States, Italy and Spain. The cDNA or gDNA used as material had been derived from T cells, B-cell-depleted T cells, or PBMCs.

V trimming: 5 bases; J trimming: 10 bases; junction bases outside the gene matches: 10. The CDR3 is 14 amino acids. CDR1 MDHEN and CDR2 SYDVKM come from the germline V gene. Per the authors' pipeline: Estimation of nucleated cell counts relied on the amplification of reference gene primers. TCRdb keeps only in-frame clones here, not all; method: immunoSEQ multiplex PCR. From that table come the V and J calls and clone size; the DNA was used to work out D and trimming. Found here are 150,000 to 180,000 clones, about 90% of them singletons; the top ten hold less than 0.6%. The chain joins TRBV28 to TRBJ1-5, with TRBD1 matching over 8 bases. What was sequenced was peripheral blood. This TCR came from a man aged 45-65 years with acute or convalescent COVID-19. CDR3 protein: CASSGTGGGGPQHF. The CDR3 DNA reads as TGTGCCAGCAGTGGGACAGGAGGAGGAGGACCCCAGCATTTT.